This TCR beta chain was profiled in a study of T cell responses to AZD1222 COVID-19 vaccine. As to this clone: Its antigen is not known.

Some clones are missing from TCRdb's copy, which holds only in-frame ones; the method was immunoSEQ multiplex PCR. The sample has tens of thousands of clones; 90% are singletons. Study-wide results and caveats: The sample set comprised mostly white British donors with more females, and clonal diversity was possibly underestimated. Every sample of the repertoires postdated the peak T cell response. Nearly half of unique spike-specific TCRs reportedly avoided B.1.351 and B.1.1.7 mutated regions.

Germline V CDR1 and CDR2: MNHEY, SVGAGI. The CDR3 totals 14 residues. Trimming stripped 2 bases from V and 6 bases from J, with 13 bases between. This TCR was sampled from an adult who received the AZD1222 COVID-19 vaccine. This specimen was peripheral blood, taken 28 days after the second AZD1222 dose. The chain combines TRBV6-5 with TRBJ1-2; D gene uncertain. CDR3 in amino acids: CASSYAGVMNGYTF. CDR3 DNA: TGTGCCAGCAGTTACGCGGGTGTAATGAATGGCTACACCTTC.